Below are 30 T cell receptor beta chains sequenced from a single sample in a study of T cells in Graves' hyperthyroidism and ophthalmopathy. Amplified regions were TCR beta CDR3 sequences from RNA transcripts. The HTBI primer set was used in a first-round RT-PCR of the TCR CDR3. TCRdb reprocessed the multiplex PCR reads with MiXCR, giving one entry per CDR3 protein. The sample has 480,000 or so distinct CDR3 sequences; 40% to 50% are singletons. The specimen was peripheral blood or thyroid tissue (not recorded which). These receptors were taken from an adult woman with Graves' disease, either hyperthyroidism or ophthalmopathy (not recorded which).

The gene calls are TRBV19 and TRBJ2-5; maybe TRBD2 (6 bases). The V end was cut by 5 bases, the J end by 7 bases, with 23 bases between. Looked up from germline, CDR1 is LNHDA and CDR2 is SQIVND (reference sequence). The CDR3 extends over 16 amino acids. CDR3 in amino acids: CASSVEGRLLGGTQYF. The CDR3 bases are TGTGCCAGTAGTGTGGAGGGACGGCTACTCGGGGGGACCCAGTACTTC.

This chain joins TRBV7-9 and TRBJ2-7, with D perhaps matching TRBD1 (5 bases). The end of the DNA aligns better with TRBJ2-1, so the J call may be wrong. CDR1 and CDR2 (germline): SEHNR, FQNEAQ (reference sequence). The CDR3 has 15 amino acids. The CDR3: CASSPRRVGRNEQFF. CDR3 sequence (DNA): TGTGCCAGCAGCCCCCGCCGGGTGGGGCGCAATGAGCAGTTCTTC.

The J gene is TRBJ2-6, the V gene TRBV19, with D unresolved. V shed 1 base and J shed 2 bases, with 6 bases lying between them. Germline V gene lookup returns CDR1 LNHDA and CDR2 SQIVND (reference sequence). CDR3 size: 15 residues. This CDR3 reads CASSIVTAGANVLTF. The CDR3 region has the DNA TGTGCCAGTAGTATAGTAACTGCTGGGGCCAACGTCCTGACTTTC.

Of note for this clonotype: The CDR3 does not close with the conserved phenylalanine or tryptophan, likely indicating a read error. The DNA is omitted, as the CDR3 cannot be located on it reliably, and the CDR3 follows TCRdb's listing. The rearrangement uses TRBV7-8 and TRBJ1-2; TRBD1, as called in the table, went unchecked against the DNA. The CDR3 is 12 residues long, ends included. CDR1 is SGHVS, CDR2 FQNEAQ, per germline. The CDR3 here is CASRPTGTGNTI.

This chain joins TRBV7-9 and TRBJ2-5; 15 nucleotides agree with TRBD2. The ends lost 5 bases at V and 2 bases at J; junction bases unmatched: 6. Germline lookup yields CDR1 SEHNR and CDR2 FQNEAQ (reference sequence). The CDR3 has 17 residues. Written as DNA, the CDR3 is TGTGCCAGCAGCCACCGGGGACTAGCGGGAGGACAAGAGACCCAGTACTTC. This codes for CASSHRGLAGGQETQYF.

The chain has TRBV20-1 and TRBJ1-2, with D perhaps matching TRBD1 (5 bases). The V and J ends lost 7 bases and 8 bases respectively, with 26 bases between them. CDR1 and CDR2 (germline): DFQATT, SNEGSKA (reference sequence). This CDR3 region has 15 residues. The CDR3 reads CSVFRQQGSFNGYTF. Here the CDR3 DNA reads TGCAGTGTTTTCAGACAGCAAGGGTCGTTCAACGGCTACACCTTC.

This clonotype has at least ten counts. The gene calls are TRBV5-1 and TRBJ1-3; D not certain. The ends were cut back, 1 base at V and 8 bases at J, with 10 bases in the middle. In germline, CDR1 is SGHRS, CDR2 YFSETQ. The CDR3 totals 13 residues. CDR3 DNA sequence: TGCGCCAGCAGCTTGAGTGGGGAGGACACCATATATTTT. Translated: CASSLSGEDTIYF. Together with reference TRBV5-1 and TRBJ1-3, the CDR3 gives the full variable domain: KAGVTQTPRYLIKTRGQQVTLSCSPISGHRSVSWYQQTPGQGLQFLFEYFSETQRNKGNFPGRFSGRQFSNSRSEMNVSTLELGDSALYLCASSLSGEDTIYFGEGSWLTVV.

This clonotype was observed a handful of times. The chain employs TRBV2 and TRBJ1-2; maybe TRBD1 (5 bases). Germline V gene sequence: CDR1 SNHLY, CDR2 FYNNEI. The V and J ends lost 6 bases and 1 base respectively, with 15 bases between them. The CDR3 is 15 residues long. The CDR3 DNA reads as TGTGCCAGCAGGGGGTGGCGGGGGGATAACTATGGCTACACCTTC. This translates into CASRGWRGDNYGYTF.

This rearrangement joins TRBV7-8 to TRBJ2-5; a possible D gene is TRBD1 (6 bases). V dropped 5 bases and J dropped 5 bases, with 15 bases sitting between them. Germline CDR1 and CDR2: SGHVS and FQNEAQ. The length of the CDR3 is 14 residues. CDR3 in amino acids: CASSPTGPTETQYF. CDR3 sequence (DNA): TGTGCCAGCAGCCCGACAGGCCCCACTGAGACCCAGTACTTC.

This clonotype was found a few times. V and J are TRBV10-3 and TRBJ1-6; 8 nucleotides match TRBD1. The CDR3 loop spans 14 amino acids. CDR1 ENHRY and CDR2 SYGVKD come from the germline V gene. The junction had 8 bases not matched to a gene; V was cut back by 6 bases and J by 10 bases. Written as DNA, the CDR3 is TGTGCCATCAGGGGAGGACAGGGCGAATCACCCCTCCACTTT. It translates to CAIRGGQGESPLHF.

The V gene is TRBV7-8, the J gene TRBJ2-2; a weak D match, TRBD1 (5 bases). Germline loops: CDR1 SGHVS, CDR2 FQNEAQ. The CDR3 is made up of 15 amino acids. Trimming shortened V by 6 bases and J by 4 bases, and 15 bases separated the two germline ends. CDR3 amino acids: CASRLRGQGTGELFF. The CDR3 nucleotides read TGTGCCAGCAGACTAAGGGGCCAGGGCACCGGGGAGCTGTTTTTT.

The table lists this clonotype with a few counts. The chain joins TRBV20-1 to TRBJ1-2; D is perhaps TRBD1 (5 bases). Germline V gene sequence: CDR1 DFQATT, CDR2 SNEGSKA (reference sequence). Trimming left V 6 bases short and J 5 bases short, with 16 bases between. The CDR3 length is 13 residues. CDR3 residues: CSANTGAIYGYTF. The DNA of the CDR3 is TGCAGTGCAAATACCGGGGCCATTTATGGCTACACCTTC.

V is TRBV5-6 and J is TRBJ2-5; TRBD1 aligns across 10 bases. This CDR3 has 17 amino acids. The junction had 12 bases not matched to a gene; V was cut back by 2 bases and J by 5 bases. The germline V gene has CDR1 SGHDT and CDR2 YYEEEE. CDR3 sequence: CASSFGDRGPIRETQYF. The CDR3 DNA sequence: TGTGCCAGCAGCTTCGGGGACAGGGGCCCTATACGGGAGACCCAGTACTTC.

This clonotype has ten or more counts. The rearrangement links TRBV19 to TRBJ2-6; unclear D gene. The germline V gene has CDR1 LNHDA and CDR2 SQIVND (reference sequence). V was pared by 5 bases and J by 0 bases, with 5 bases between. This CDR3 has 14 residues. The CDR3 sequence is CASSGYSGANVLTF. Here the CDR3 DNA reads TGTGCCAGTAGTGGGTACTCTGGGGCCAACGTCCTGACTTTC.

For this clonotype: An end of the junction differs from the germline gene, which may be a read error. This sequence joins TRBV7-7 and TRBJ2-2, with 9 bases lining up with TRBD2. CDR1 is SSHAT and CDR2 is FNYEAQ in the germline V gene (reference sequence). The CDR3 runs to 16 residues. CDR3 loop: CASSLVTSGRTGELFF. The CDR3, as DNA: TGTGCTAGCAGCTTAGTAACTAGCGGGCGTACCGGGGAGCTGTTTTTT.

This chain joins TRBV7-6 and TRBJ2-7, with D possibly being TRBD1 (5 bases). The CDR3 covers 15 residues. Deletions cut 5 bases from V and 2 bases from J, with 16 bases between. The germline gives CDR1 SGHVS, CDR2 FNYEAQ. The CDR3 DNA is TGTGCCAGCAGCCTCAATGCAGGGTTTGCCTACGAGCAGTACTTC. Protein sequence: CASSLNAGFAYEQYF.

Only one count was recorded for this clonotype. The chain employs TRBV11-1 and TRBJ1-1, with D perhaps matching TRBD1 (5 bases). This CDR3 is built from 12 residues. Trimming removed 4 bases from V and 4 bases from J, with 7 bases in between. Germline V gene data show CDR1 as SGHAT and CDR2 as FQDESV (reference sequence). DNA for the CDR3: TGTGCCAGCAGCTCAGGGTCCACTGAAGCTTTCTTT. It codes for CASSSGSTEAFF.

This chain uses TRBV24-1 with TRBJ2-5; 7 positions agree with TRBD2. V was pared by 7 bases and J by 2 bases, with 15 bases of the junction left unmatched. The germline V gene has CDR1 KGHDR and CDR2 SFDVKD. CDR3 length: 17 residues. Written as DNA, the CDR3 is TGTGCCACCAGCAGCCTCAACTCCGGACTAGAACAAGAGACCCAGTACTTC. Its protein product is CATSSLNSGLEQETQYF.

The chain has TRBV14 and TRBJ2-7; D not resolved. This CDR3 is built from 11 residues. Germline V CDR1 and CDR2: SGHDN, FVKESK. Trimming shortened V by 3 bases and J by 5 bases, and 5 bases separated the two germline ends. The CDR3 DNA is TGTGCCAGCAGCCACACCCACGAGCAGTACTTC. Its translation: CASSHTHEQYF.

V is TRBV10-3 and J is TRBJ1-6; D unresolved. The CDR3 spans 16 residues. Germline V gene data show CDR1 as ENHRY and CDR2 as SYGVKD. Trimming took off 0 bases at V and 9 bases at J, with 15 bases between the two ends. As DNA, the CDR3 is TGTGCCATCAGTGAGTCGCCAGGAGGGTTGGCTTCACCCCTCCACTTT. This sequence encodes CAISESPGGLASPLHF.

The chain employs TRBV29-1 and TRBJ1-1; 8 bases fit TRBD1. The trim removed 6 bases at V and 1 base at J, leaving 7 bases unmatched. This CDR3 has 14 residues. From germline, CDR1 is SQVTM and CDR2 ANQGSEA. This CDR3 is CSVAKGTGNTEAFF. In DNA, the CDR3 is TGCAGCGTGGCAAAGGGGACAGGGAACACTGAAGCTTTCTTT.

This clonotype was observed at least ten times. The chain recombines TRBV19 with TRBJ2-2; D is ambiguous. CDR3 length: 16 residues. From germline, CDR1 is LNHDA and CDR2 SQIVND (reference sequence). The V and J ends lost 5 bases and 0 bases respectively, with 13 bases between them. The CDR3 coding sequence is TGTGCCAGTAGTCCCGCGGACGCCGCGAACACCGGGGAGCTGTTTTTT. Translated, it gives CASSPADAANTGELFF.

The J gene is TRBJ1-2, the V gene TRBV29-1, with D possibly TRBD1 on 6 matching bases. Per the germline V gene, CDR1 is SQVTM and CDR2 is ANQGSEA. V dropped 6 bases and J dropped 8 bases, with 19 bases sitting between them. The CDR3 has 13 amino acids. The chain's CDR3 is CSVEGGHSYGYTF. The CDR3 coding sequence is TGCAGCGTAGAGGGGGGGCACTCCTACGGCTACACCTTC.

Turning to this clonotype: At one of its ends the junction is not consistent with the germline gene, which may arise from a read error. The V call is TRBV14, the J call TRBJ2-7, with D possibly matching TRBD1 (5 bases). CDR1 and CDR2 (germline): SGHDN, FVKESK. The CDR3 is 13 amino acids. The CDR3 spells CVSSQGRSYEQYF. In nucleotides, the CDR3 is TGTGTCAGCAGCCAGGGCCGGAGCTACGAGCAGTACTTC.

The chain is built from TRBV5-1 and TRBJ1-4; D is uncertain. Germline lookup yields CDR1 SGHRS and CDR2 YFSETQ. Trimming took 1 base from V and 5 from J, leaving 9 bases between them. The CDR3 loop spans 14 amino acids. The CDR3 nucleotides read TGCGCCAGCAGCTTGACAGTCCTCAATGAAAAACTGTTTTTT. The encoded protein is CASSLTVLNEKLFF.

This clonotype was recorded at least ten times. The J gene is TRBJ2-5, the V gene TRBV10-3; 10 nucleotides align to TRBD1. V dropped 6 bases and J dropped 2; count of bases not matched to a gene: 3. The CDR3 spans 14 residues. Germline V gene lookup returns CDR1 ENHRY and CDR2 SYGVKD. In nucleotides, the CDR3 is TGTGCCATCAGGCCGGGACAGGGGCAAGAGACCCAGTACTTC. Translating it yields CAIRPGQGQETQYF.

The sample holds a few counts of this clonotype. The CDR3 nucleotides read TGTGCCAGCAGCGCCGGGACTAGCGGAAACACCGGGGAGCTGTTTTTT. This gives the protein CASSAGTSGNTGELFF. This chain joins TRBV9 and TRBJ2-2; 11 positions agree with TRBD2. J was trimmed by 2 bases and V by 3 bases; bases with no gene match: 3. CDR1 and CDR2 (germline): SGDLS, YYNGEE. The CDR3 is made up of 16 amino acids.

The chain's CDR3 is CAITIGNQNTGELFF. The DNA for the CDR3 is TGTGCCATCACCATAGGCAATCAGAACACCGGGGAGCTGTTTTTT. The rearrangement links TRBV10-3 to TRBJ2-2, with D unresolved. V was trimmed by 7 bases and J by 1 base, leaving 13 bases between them. The germline gives CDR1 ENHRY, CDR2 SYGVKD. The CDR3 runs to 15 residues.

This clonotype was picked up many times. The J gene is TRBJ1-1, the V gene TRBV20-1; D not resolved. CDR1 is DFQATT, CDR2 SNEGSKA, per germline (reference sequence). The CDR3 contains 12 residues. As DNA, the CDR3 is TGCAGCCGGGCGGTGGTGAACACTGAAGCTTTCTTT. Protein sequence: CSRAVVNTEAFF.

On this clonotype itself: This may arise from a read error, as a much more abundant clone is one base away. The CDR3 does not end in the conserved phenylalanine or tryptophan, so this is likely a read error. The rearrangement links TRBV20-1 to TRBJ2-5; D is unresolved. CDR1 is DFQATT, CDR2 SNEGSKA, per germline (reference sequence). This CDR3 contains 12 residues. V lost 5 bases and J 5 bases, leaving 12 bases between the germline ends. The CDR3 loop reads CSAPWSGETQYL. CDR3 DNA sequence: TGCAGTGCTCCTTGGAGTGGGGAGACCCAGTACCTC.